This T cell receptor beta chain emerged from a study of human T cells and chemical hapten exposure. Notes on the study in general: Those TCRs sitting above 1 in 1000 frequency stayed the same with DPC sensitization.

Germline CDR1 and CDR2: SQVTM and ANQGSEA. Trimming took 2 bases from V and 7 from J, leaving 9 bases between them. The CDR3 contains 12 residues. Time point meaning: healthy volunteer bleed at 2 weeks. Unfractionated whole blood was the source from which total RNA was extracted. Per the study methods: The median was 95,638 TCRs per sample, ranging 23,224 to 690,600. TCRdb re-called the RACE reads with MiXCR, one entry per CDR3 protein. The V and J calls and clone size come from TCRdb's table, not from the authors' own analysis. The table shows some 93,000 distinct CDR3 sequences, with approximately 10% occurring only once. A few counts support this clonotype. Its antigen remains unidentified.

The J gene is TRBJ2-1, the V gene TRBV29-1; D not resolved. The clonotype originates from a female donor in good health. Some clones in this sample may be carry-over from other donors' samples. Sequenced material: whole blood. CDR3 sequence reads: CSVESGENEQFF. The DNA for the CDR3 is TGCAGCGTTGAATCCGGTGAAAATGAGCAGTTCTTC.